This T cell receptor (beta chain) was identified during a study of response to subunit inactivated influenza vaccine. This clonotype has more than one count but fewer than ten. Its target is not known. TCRdb processed the RT-PCR reads anew with MiXCR; each CDR3 protein has one entry. The sample lists approximately 520,000 distinct CDR3 sequences; roughly 25% were seen once. Study outcomes and limitations: Authors suggested that a seasonal influenza vaccination recruits few new T cells each time.

The CDR3 sequence is 14 residues long. Germline-derived CDR1 and CDR2 are DFQATT and SNEGSKA (reference sequence). V shed 2 bases and J shed 2 bases, with 12 bases lying between them. This TCR derives from a man aged 45-65 years who received an inactivated influenza vaccine. The chain recombines TRBV20-1 with TRBJ1-1; a possible D gene is TRBD1 (6 bases). The sample consisted of CD4+ T cells sorted from PBMCs, taken approximately 5 days after vaccination. Here the CDR3 reads CSARRAGANTEAFF. The CDR3 region has the DNA TGCAGTGCTAGAAGGGCAGGGGCAAACACTGAAGCTTTCTTT.